Each of the 3 T cell receptor beta chains below was sequenced from the same sample in a study of blood T cell repertoires in COVID-19. Here immunoSEQ multiplex PCR was the method, and the copy in TCRdb shows in-frame clones only, minus some. Of 150,000 to 200,000 clones in the sample, around 82% are singletons; the top ten hold roughly 2.6%. The sample consisted of peripheral blood. These receptors were taken from a human donor with acute or convalescent COVID-19. The donor label of this sample is uncertain.

The V and J genes are TRBV11-1 and TRBJ2-4, with 8 bases aligning to TRBD1. The CDR3 is made up of 16 amino acids. Germline CDR1 SGHAT, CDR2 FQDESV (reference sequence). The ends lost 5 bases at V and 1 base at J; junction bases unmatched: 7. CDR3 coding DNA: TGTGCCAGCAGCCCCGTGACAGGGGACGCCAAAAACATTCAGTACTTC. Translated: CASSPVTGDAKNIQYF.

The chain is built from TRBV27 and TRBJ1-1; D is possibly TRBD1 (5 bases). The germline gives CDR1 MNHEY, CDR2 SMNVEV (reference sequence). V gave up 1 base and J gave up 8 bases, with 17 bases separating them. The CDR3 runs to 15 residues. CDR3: CASSLWQGQPSEAFF. CDR3 sequence (DNA): TGTGCCAGCAGTTTATGGCAGGGTCAACCGTCGGAAGCTTTCTTT.

This chain links TRBV11-2 with TRBJ2-1; weak D call: TRBD2 (6 bases). CDR3 length: 14 residues. Germline V gives CDR1 SGHAT, CDR2 FQNNGV. Trimming shortened V by 5 bases and J by 2 bases, and 10 bases separated the two germline ends. The CDR3 loop reads CASSDRTTYNEQFF. The CDR3 coding sequence is TGTGCCAGCAGCGACCGGACTACCTACAATGAGCAGTTCTTC.